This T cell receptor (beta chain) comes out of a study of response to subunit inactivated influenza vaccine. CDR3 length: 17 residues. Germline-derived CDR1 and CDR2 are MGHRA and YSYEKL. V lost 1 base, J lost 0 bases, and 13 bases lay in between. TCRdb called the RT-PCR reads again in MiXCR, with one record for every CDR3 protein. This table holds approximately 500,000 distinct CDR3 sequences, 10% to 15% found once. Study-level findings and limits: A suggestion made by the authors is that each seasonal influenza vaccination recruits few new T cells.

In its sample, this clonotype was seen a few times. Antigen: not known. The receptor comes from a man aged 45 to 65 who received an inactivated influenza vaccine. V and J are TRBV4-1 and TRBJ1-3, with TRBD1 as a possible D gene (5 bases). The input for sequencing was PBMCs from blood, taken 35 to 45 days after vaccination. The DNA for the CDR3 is TGCGCCAGCAGCCAAGTACTTAAGGGGAGCTCTGGAAACACCATATATTTT. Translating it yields CASSQVLKGSSGNTIYF.